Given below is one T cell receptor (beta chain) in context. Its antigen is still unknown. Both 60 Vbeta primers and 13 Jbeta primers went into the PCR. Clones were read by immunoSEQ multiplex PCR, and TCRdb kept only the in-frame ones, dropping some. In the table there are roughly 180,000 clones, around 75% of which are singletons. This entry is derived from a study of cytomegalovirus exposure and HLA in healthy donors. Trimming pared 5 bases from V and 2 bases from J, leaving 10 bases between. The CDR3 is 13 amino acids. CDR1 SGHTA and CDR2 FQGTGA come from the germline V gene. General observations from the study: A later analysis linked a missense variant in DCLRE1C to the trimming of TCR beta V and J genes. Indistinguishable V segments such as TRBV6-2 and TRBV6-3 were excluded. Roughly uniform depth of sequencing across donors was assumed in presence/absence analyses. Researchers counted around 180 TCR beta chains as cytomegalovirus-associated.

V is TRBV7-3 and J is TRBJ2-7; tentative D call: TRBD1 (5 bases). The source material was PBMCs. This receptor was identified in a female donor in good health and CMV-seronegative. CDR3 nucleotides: TGTGCCAGCAGCCTAGACAGAGCCTACGAGCAGTACTTC. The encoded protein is CASSLDRAYEQYF.